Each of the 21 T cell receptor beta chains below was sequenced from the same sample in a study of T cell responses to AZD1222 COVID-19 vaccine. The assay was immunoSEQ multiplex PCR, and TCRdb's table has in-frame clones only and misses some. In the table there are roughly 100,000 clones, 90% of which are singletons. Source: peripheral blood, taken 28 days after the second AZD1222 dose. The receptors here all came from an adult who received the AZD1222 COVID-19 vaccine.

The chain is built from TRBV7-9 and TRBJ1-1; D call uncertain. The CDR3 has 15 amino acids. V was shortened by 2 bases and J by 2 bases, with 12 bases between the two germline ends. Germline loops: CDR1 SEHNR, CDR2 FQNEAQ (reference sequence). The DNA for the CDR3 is TGTGCCAGCAGCTTACATGCGGGTTCTAACACTGAAGCTTTCTTT. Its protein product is CASSLHAGSNTEAFF.

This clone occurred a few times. In DNA form, the CDR3 reads TGCAGCGTTGTGGAGGGCGATGAGCAGTTCTTC. Protein product: CSVVEGDEQFF. The chain uses TRBV29-1 and TRBJ2-1; D might be TRBD2 (6 bases). Trimming left V 4 bases short and J 8 bases short, with 9 bases between. The CDR3 extends over 11 amino acids. Germline V gene sequence: CDR1 SQVTM, CDR2 ANQGSEA.

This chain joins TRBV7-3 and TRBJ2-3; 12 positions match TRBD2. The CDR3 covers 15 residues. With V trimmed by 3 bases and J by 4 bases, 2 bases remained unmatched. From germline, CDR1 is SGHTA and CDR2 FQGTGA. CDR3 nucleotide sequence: TGTGCCAGCAGCTTCCTAGCGGGGGGGCCAGATACGCAGTATTTT. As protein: CASSFLAGGPDTQYF.

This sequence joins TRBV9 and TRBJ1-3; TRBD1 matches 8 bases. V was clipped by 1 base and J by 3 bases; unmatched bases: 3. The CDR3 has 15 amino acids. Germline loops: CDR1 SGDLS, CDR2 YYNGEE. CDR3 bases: TGTGCCAGCAGCGTACAAGACAGGGGTGGAAACACCATATATTTT. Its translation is CASSVQDRGGNTIYF.

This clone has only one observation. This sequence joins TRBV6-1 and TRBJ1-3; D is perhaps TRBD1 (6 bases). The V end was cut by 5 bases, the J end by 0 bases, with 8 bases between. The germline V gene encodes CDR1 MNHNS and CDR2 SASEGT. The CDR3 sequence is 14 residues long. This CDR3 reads CASSWTVSGNTIYF. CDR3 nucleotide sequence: TGTGCCAGCAGTTGGACAGTCTCTGGAAACACCATATATTTT.

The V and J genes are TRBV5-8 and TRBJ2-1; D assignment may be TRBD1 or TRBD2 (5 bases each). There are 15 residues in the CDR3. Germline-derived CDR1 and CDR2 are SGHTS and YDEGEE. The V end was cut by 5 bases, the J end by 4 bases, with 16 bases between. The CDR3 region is CASRFGLGPYNEQFF. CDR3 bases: TGTGCCAGCAGGTTTGGACTGGGGCCTTACAATGAGCAGTTCTTC.

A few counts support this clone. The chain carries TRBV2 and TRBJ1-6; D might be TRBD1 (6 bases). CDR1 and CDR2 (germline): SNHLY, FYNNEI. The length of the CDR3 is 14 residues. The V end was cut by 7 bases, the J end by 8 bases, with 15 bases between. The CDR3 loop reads CASTRGTMYSPLHF. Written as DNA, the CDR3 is TGTGCCAGCACAAGGGGGACAATGTATTCACCCCTCCACTTT.

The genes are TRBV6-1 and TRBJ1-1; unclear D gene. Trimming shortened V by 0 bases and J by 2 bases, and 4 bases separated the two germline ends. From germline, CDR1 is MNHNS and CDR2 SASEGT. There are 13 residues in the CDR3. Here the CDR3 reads CASSEATNTEAFF. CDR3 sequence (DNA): TGTGCCAGCAGTGAAGCTACAAACACTGAAGCTTTCTTT.

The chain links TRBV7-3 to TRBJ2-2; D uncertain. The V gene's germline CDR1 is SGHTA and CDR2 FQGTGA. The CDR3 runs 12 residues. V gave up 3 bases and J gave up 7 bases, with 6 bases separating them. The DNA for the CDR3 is TGTGCCAGCAGCTTCTCCCTCGGGGAGCTGTTTTTT. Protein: CASSFSLGELFF.

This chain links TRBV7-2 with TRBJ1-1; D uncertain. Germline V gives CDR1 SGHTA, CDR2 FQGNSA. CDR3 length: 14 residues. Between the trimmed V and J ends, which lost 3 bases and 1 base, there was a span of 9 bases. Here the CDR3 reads CASSFGRKNTEAFF. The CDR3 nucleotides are TGTGCCAGCAGCTTTGGCAGGAAGAACACTGAAGCTTTCTTT.

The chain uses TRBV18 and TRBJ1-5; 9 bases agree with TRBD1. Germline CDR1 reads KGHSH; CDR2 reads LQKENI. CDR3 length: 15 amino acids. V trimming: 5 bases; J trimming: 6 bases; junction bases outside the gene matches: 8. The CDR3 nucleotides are TGTGCCAGCTCATCTTTGGGACAGGGTGGTCAGCCCCAGCATTTT. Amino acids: CASSSLGQGGQPQHF.

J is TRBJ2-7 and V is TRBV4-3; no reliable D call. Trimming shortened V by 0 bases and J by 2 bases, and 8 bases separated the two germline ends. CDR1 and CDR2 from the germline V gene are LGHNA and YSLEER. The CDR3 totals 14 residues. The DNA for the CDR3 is TGCGCCAGCAGCCAAGATATTGGGGCCTACGAGCAGTACTTC. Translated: CASSQDIGAYEQYF.

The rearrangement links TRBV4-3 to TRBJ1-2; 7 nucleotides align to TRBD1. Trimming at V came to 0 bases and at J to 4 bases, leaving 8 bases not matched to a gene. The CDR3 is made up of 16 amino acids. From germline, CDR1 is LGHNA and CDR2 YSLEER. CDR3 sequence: CASSQENRAGGYGYTF. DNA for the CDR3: TGCGCCAGCAGCCAAGAGAATCGGGCAGGGGGCTATGGCTACACCTTC.

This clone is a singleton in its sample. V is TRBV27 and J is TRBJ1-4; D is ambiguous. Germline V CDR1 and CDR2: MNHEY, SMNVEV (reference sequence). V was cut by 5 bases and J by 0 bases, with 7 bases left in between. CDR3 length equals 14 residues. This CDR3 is CASSRGSTNEKLFF. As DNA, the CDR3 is TGTGCCAGCAGTCGGGGTTCAACTAATGAAAAACTGTTTTTT.

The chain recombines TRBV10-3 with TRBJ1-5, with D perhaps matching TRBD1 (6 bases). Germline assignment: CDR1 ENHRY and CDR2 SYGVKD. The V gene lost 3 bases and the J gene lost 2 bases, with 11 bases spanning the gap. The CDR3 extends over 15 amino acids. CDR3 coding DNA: TGTGCCATCAGTGATGCGGGGGCAGGCAATCAGCCCCAGCATTTT. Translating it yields CAISDAGAGNQPQHF.

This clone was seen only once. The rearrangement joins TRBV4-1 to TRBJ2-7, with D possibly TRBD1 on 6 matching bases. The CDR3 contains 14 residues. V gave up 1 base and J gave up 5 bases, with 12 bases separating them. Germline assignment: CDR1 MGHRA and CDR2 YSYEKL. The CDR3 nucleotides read TGCGCCAGCAGCCAAGTAGGGGGTAAGAACGAGCAGTACTTC. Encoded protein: CASSQVGGKNEQYF.

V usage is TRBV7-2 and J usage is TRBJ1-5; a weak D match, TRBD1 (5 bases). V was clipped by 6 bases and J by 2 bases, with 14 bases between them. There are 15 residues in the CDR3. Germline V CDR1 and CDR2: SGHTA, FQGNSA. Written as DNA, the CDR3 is TGTGCCAGCAGGGCTGTAGGGGTTGGCAATCAGCCCCAGCATTTT. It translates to CASRAVGVGNQPQHF.

CDR3 nucleotide sequence: TGTGCTAGTGGTCCCCTATATCAAGGGGCCAACGTCCTGACTTTC. It specifies CASGPLYQGANVLTF. The chain uses TRBV12-5 and TRBJ2-6; D is undetermined. Trimming removed 5 bases at V and 4 bases at J, with 12 bases between. Germline CDR1 reads LGHNT; CDR2 reads FRNRAP. The CDR3 contains 15 residues.

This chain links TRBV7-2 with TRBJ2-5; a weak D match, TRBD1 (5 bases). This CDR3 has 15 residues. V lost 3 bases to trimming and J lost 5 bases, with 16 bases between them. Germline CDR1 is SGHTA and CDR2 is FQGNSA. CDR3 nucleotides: TGTGCCAGCAGCTTTGCGCAGTCAGGGCACGAGACCCAGTACTTC. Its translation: CASSFAQSGHETQYF.

This CDR3 reads CASRGQGEEQFF. The DNA of the CDR3 is TGTGCCAGCCGCGGGCAGGGGGAAGAGCAGTTCTTC. J is TRBJ2-1 and V is TRBV9; 7 nucleotides agree with TRBD1. Looked up from germline, CDR1 is SGDLS and CDR2 is YYNGEE. The CDR3 is 12 amino acids. The junction had 8 bases not matched to a gene; V was cut back by 7 bases and J by 10 bases.

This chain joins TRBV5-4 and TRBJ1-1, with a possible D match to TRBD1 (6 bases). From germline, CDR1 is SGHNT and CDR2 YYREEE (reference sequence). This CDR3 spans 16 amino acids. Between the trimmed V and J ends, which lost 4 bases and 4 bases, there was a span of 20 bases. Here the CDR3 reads CASSVSGRGEITEAFF. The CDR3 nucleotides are TGTGCCAGCAGCGTAAGTGGTAGGGGGGAAATCACTGAAGCTTTCTTT.